Listed below are T cell receptor beta chains from one sample, sequenced in a study of cytomegalovirus exposure and HLA in healthy donors. The data were produced by immunoSEQ multiplex PCR, yet TCRdb's version contains in-frame clones alone and is incomplete. The data show 200,000 to 250,000 clones, around 80% seen once. What was sequenced was PBMCs. The receptor set was obtained from a man aged 18 to 30 in good health and CMV-seronegative. The conserved cysteine and the conserved F or W are not part of the CDR3 here. Fields, in order: V gene, J gene, clone size, CDR3 protein. Part of the rows lack a size; the others show once, few, many or a class for expanded clones.

v_call: TRBV2
j_call: TRBJ1-4
clone_size: -
cdr3_aa: ASSRTGSVEKLF

v_call: TRBV27
j_call: TRBJ1-2
clone_size: -
cdr3_aa: ASLTGVTGYT

v_call: TRBV2
j_call: TRBJ1-5
clone_size: -
cdr3_aa: ASSSDRGHQPQH

v_call: TRBV5-6
j_call: TRBJ2-2
clone_size: -
cdr3_aa: ASNWDRGLRGTGELF

v_call: TRBV6-6
j_call: TRBJ2-1
clone_size: -
cdr3_aa: ASSSRGRNEQF

v_call: TRBV5-4
j_call: TRBJ1-1
clone_size: -
cdr3_aa: ASSSPGQGLNTEAF

v_call: TRBV5-6
j_call: TRBJ2-1
clone_size: -
cdr3_aa: ASSPGQGYYNEQF

v_call: TRBV5-4
j_call: TRBJ2-1
clone_size: -
cdr3_aa: ASSPIEGEQF

v_call: TRBV7-9
j_call: TRBJ2-7
clone_size: -
cdr3_aa: ASSPRLAGAPSYEQY

v_call: TRBV19
j_call: TRBJ2-3
clone_size: -
cdr3_aa: ASSTGQGAGDTQY

v_call: TRBV7-9
j_call: TRBJ1-4
clone_size: once
cdr3_aa: SSAMGRGAAEKLF

v_call: TRBV25-1
j_call: TRBJ2-7
clone_size: -
cdr3_aa: ASSEYGGSSHEQY

v_call: TRBV2
j_call: TRBJ2-7
clone_size: -
cdr3_aa: ASRDLLGEGIGEQY

v_call: TRBV4-1
j_call: TRBJ1-2
clone_size: -
cdr3_aa: ASSQVAVALYGYT

v_call: TRBV27
j_call: TRBJ1-1
clone_size: -
cdr3_aa: ASSSIQGARTEAF

v_call: TRBV7-2
j_call: TRBJ2-7
clone_size: -
cdr3_aa: ASSIRETGFKQY

v_call: TRBV19
j_call: TRBJ2-5
clone_size: -
cdr3_aa: ASSIGTASQETQY

v_call: TRBV2
j_call: TRBJ2-2
clone_size: -
cdr3_aa: ASRSGSTTGELF

v_call: TRBV5-1
j_call: TRBJ1-1
clone_size: -
cdr3_aa: ASSTGTGGSEAF

v_call: TRBV5-1
j_call: TRBJ2-5
clone_size: few
cdr3_aa: ASSLGLAEQETQY

v_call: TRBV7-9
j_call: TRBJ2-7
clone_size: -
cdr3_aa: ASSLPPAYEQY

v_call: TRBV6-4
j_call: TRBJ2-1
clone_size: -
cdr3_aa: ASSDGVAAYNEQF

v_call: TRBV7-9
j_call: TRBJ2-7
clone_size: -
cdr3_aa: ASSLPRRGPSYEQY

v_call: TRBV18
j_call: TRBJ2-7
clone_size: -
cdr3_aa: ASSEGPYEQY

v_call: TRBV18
j_call: TRBJ1-1
clone_size: -
cdr3_aa: ASSGTGRQINTEAF

v_call: TRBV7-9
j_call: TRBJ2-2
clone_size: -
cdr3_aa: ASSSPPRGINTGELF

v_call: TRBV5-4
j_call: TRBJ2-7
clone_size: -
cdr3_aa: ASSFRGRMYEQY

v_call: TRBV2
j_call: TRBJ2-7
clone_size: -
cdr3_aa: ASRGGTGSYEQY

v_call: TRBV20-1
j_call: TRBJ1-5
clone_size: -
cdr3_aa: SAAVGQPQH

v_call: TRBV2
j_call: TRBJ2-1
clone_size: -
cdr3_aa: ASSTDRGGINEQF

v_call: TRBV19
j_call: TRBJ1-2
clone_size: -
cdr3_aa: ASSQWAGDYLPNGYT

v_call: TRBV10-3
j_call: TRBJ2-1
clone_size: -
cdr3_aa: ATSKEGGGEQF

v_call: TRBV4-1
j_call: TRBJ2-7
clone_size: few
cdr3_aa: ASSQDAGLYYEQY

v_call: TRBV28
j_call: TRBJ1-2
clone_size: -
cdr3_aa: ASSLPQDSLNYGYT

v_call: TRBV7-9
j_call: TRBJ2-1
clone_size: -
cdr3_aa: ASSLASTRDEQF

v_call: TRBV5-5
j_call: TRBJ2-7
clone_size: -
cdr3_aa: ASTPDRDYEQY

v_call: TRBV6-5
j_call: TRBJ1-1
clone_size: -
cdr3_aa: ASSYDGMNTEAF

v_call: TRBV10-1
j_call: TRBJ2-1
clone_size: -
cdr3_aa: ASSLGLADNEQF

v_call: TRBV2
j_call: TRBJ1-2
clone_size: once
cdr3_aa: ASSRPLTDNYGYT

v_call: TRBV2
j_call: TRBJ1-2
clone_size: -
cdr3_aa: ASSVDRNYGYT

v_call: TRBV28
j_call: TRBJ1-5
clone_size: once
cdr3_aa: ASSLGRGNQPQH

v_call: TRBV9
j_call: TRBJ2-5
clone_size: -
cdr3_aa: ASSGQGGETQY

v_call: TRBV6-1
j_call: TRBJ1-1
clone_size: -
cdr3_aa: ASIPPAAEAF

v_call: TRBV7-2
j_call: TRBJ1-1
clone_size: -
cdr3_aa: ASSHTGIVGRAF

v_call: TRBV30
j_call: TRBJ2-1
clone_size: -
cdr3_aa: AWTGGLANPYNEQF